This T cell receptor (beta chain) was captured by sequencing in a study of neoadjuvant anti-PD-1 for oral cavity cancer. Background on the study: Around day 43, patients without progression received a fourth nivolumab dose before surgery.

By share, this clone ranks as medium-sized. Assay used: immunoSEQ multiplex PCR; TCRdb lists only in-frame clones, some missing. The sample yields about 16,000 clones, about 61% seen once. Germline CDR1 reads KGHSY; CDR2 reads FQNENV. There are 18 residues in the CDR3. After removal of 2 bases from V and 1 base from J, the junction contained 10 bases not matched to a gene. Patients had newly diagnosed, untreated stage II-IVA oral cavity squamous cell carcinoma. The genes are TRBV16 and TRBJ2-2, with 7 bases matching TRBD1. The material sequenced was PBMCs, taken before nivolumab (anti-PD-1) treatment. The source of this sequence is a person between 35 and 79 years old with oral cavity squamous cell carcinoma. CDR3 nucleotide sequence: TGTGCCAGCAGCCAAGACGCCTTGGGACAGCTGAACACCGGGGAGCTGTTTTTT. This translates into CASSQDALGQLNTGELFF.